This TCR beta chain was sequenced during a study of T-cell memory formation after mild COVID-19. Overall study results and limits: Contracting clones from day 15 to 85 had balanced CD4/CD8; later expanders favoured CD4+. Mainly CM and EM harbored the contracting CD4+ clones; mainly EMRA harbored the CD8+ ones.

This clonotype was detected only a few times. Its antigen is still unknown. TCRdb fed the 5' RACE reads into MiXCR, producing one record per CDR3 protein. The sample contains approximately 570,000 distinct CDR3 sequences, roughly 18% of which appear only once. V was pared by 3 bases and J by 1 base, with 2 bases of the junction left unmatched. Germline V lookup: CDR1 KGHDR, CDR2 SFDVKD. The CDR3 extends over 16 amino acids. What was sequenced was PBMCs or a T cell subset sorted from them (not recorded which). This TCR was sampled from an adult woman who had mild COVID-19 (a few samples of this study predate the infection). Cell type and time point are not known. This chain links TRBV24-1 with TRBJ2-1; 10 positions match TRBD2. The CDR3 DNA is TGTGCCACCAGTGATCTTAGCGGGAGGTCCTACAATGAGCAGTTCTTC. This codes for CATSDLSGRSYNEQFF.